Following are 14 T cell receptor beta chains from one sample sequenced in a study of cytomegalovirus exposure and HLA in healthy donors. The PCR employed 60 Vbeta primers together with 13 Jbeta primers. Sequencing was performed with immunoSEQ multiplex PCR; in TCRdb, only in-frame clones are kept and a portion is missing. The data hold roughly 100,000 clones, with approximately 71% observed a single time. The sample comprised PBMCs. All receptors come from a female donor in good health and CMV-seronegative.

The chain has TRBV30 and TRBJ1-5; TRBD1 is a possible D gene (5 bases). V lost 2 bases, J lost 1 base, and 18 bases lay in between. The CDR3 loop spans 17 amino acids. The germline V gene has CDR1 GTSNPN and CDR2 SVGIG (reference sequence). Here the CDR3 reads CAWSFSGTPRSNQPQHF. The CDR3 DNA is TGTGCCTGGAGTTTTTCCGGGACTCCAAGGAGCAATCAGCCCCAGCATTTT.

The V call is TRBV28, the J call TRBJ1-2; no clear D. The V and J ends lost 7 bases and 0 bases respectively, with 9 bases between them. From germline, CDR1 is MDHEN and CDR2 SYDVKM. The CDR3 extends over 13 amino acids. CDR3 DNA: TGTGCCAGCACCTTGGTAGCTAACTATGGCTACACCTTC. This codes for CASTLVANYGYTF.

This rearrangement joins TRBV28 to TRBJ1-5; D is ambiguous. The germline V gene encodes CDR1 MDHEN and CDR2 SYDVKM. Trimming took off 3 bases at V and 2 bases at J, with 8 bases between the two ends. The CDR3 loop spans 14 amino acids. The CDR3 spells CASSFSVGNQPQHF. CDR3 DNA sequence: TGTGCCAGCAGTTTTAGCGTGGGCAATCAGCCCCAGCATTTT.

This clone was counted a few times. The V and J genes are TRBV4-1 and TRBJ1-4, with D tentatively TRBD1 (5 bases). In germline, CDR1 is MGHRA, CDR2 YSYEKL. The ends were cut back, 2 bases at V and 6 bases at J, with 13 bases in the middle. The CDR3 length is 15 residues. The CDR3 sequence: CASSQMDTYYEKLFF. DNA for the CDR3: TGCGCCAGCAGCCAAATGGACACTTATTATGAAAAACTGTTTTTT.

This sequence joins TRBV10-2 and TRBJ2-3; perhaps TRBD1 as D (5 bases). CDR1 WSHSY and CDR2 SAAADI come from the germline V gene. The length of the CDR3 is 17 residues. Trimming took off 0 bases at V and 2 bases at J, with 15 bases between the two ends. The CDR3 DNA follows: TGCGCCAGCAGTGAGTCGAATTGGGGCCCAGACACAGATACGCAGTATTTT. It is translated as CASSESNWGPDTDTQYF.

The chain uses TRBV5-4 and TRBJ2-1; 8 positions match TRBD2. Germline CDR1 is SGHNT and CDR2 is YYREEE (reference sequence). The CDR3 covers 17 residues. The trim removed 2 bases at V and 2 bases at J, leaving 9 bases unmatched. CDR3 sequence reads: CASSFLGGAGTYNEQFF. CDR3 bases: TGTGCCAGCAGCTTTCTCGGGGGGGCGGGCACCTACAATGAGCAGTTCTTC. Complete variable domain (other parts from reference TRBV5-4 and TRBJ2-1): ETGVTQSPTHLIKTRGQQVTLRCSSQSGHNTVSWYQQALGQGPQFIFQYYREEENGRGNFPPRFSGLQFPNYSSELNVNALELDDSALYLCASSFLGGAGTYNEQFFGPGTRLTVL.

This clone turned up a few times. The chain joins TRBV9 to TRBJ2-5; 8 nucleotides match TRBD2. The V and J ends lost 0 bases and 5 bases, in that order; junction bases with no gene match: 6. This CDR3 has 15 residues. From germline, CDR1 is SGDLS and CDR2 YYNGEE. The CDR3 region has the DNA TGTGCCAGCAGCGTAGCGGGGGGGCGGGGGGAGACCCAGTACTTC. Translating gives CASSVAGGRGETQYF.

V usage is TRBV28 and J usage is TRBJ2-1, with 12 bases lining up with TRBD2. The germline V gene encodes CDR1 MDHEN and CDR2 SYDVKM. J lost 10 bases, V lost 5 bases, and 9 bases had no gene match. The CDR3 has 15 residues. This chain's CDR3 is CASSPGLAGGTEQFF. CDR3 bases: TGTGCCAGCAGTCCAGGGCTAGCGGGAGGGACCGAGCAGTTCTTC.

V is TRBV5-6 and J is TRBJ2-7, with 8 nucleotides matching TRBD2. The CDR3 has 18 amino acids. The V gene end was trimmed by 0 bases and the J gene end by 1 base; junction bases not matched to a gene: 12. CDR1 is SGHDT, CDR2 YYEEEE, per germline. CDR3 amino acids: CASSLERYAGRVSYEQYF. In DNA, the CDR3 is TGTGCCAGCAGCTTGGAGAGGTACGCCGGGAGGGTTTCCTACGAGCAGTACTTC.

This clone was detected a few times. The chain employs TRBV18 and TRBJ2-5, with 8 bases that match TRBD1. This CDR3 is 14 amino acids long. Trimming took 3 bases from V and 2 from J; bases not matched to a gene: 2. Germline CDR1 KGHSH, CDR2 LQKENI. The CDR3 nucleotides are TGTGCCAGCTCACCGGACAGGGAGCAAGAGACCCAGTACTTC. This gives the protein CASSPDREQETQYF.

The chain uses TRBV30 and TRBJ2-3; TRBD2 matches at 8 bases. Germline trimming cut 3 bases from V and 0 bases from J; bases unmatched to any gene: 14. This CDR3 contains 18 residues. Germline values: CDR1 GTSNPN, CDR2 SVGIG (reference sequence). In DNA, the CDR3 is TGTGCCTGGAGAGCGGGGGCGATTAGCGGGCCGAGCACAGATACGCAGTATTTT. This codes for CAWRAGAISGPSTDTQYF.

The chain uses TRBV7-8 and TRBJ2-1; the match to TRBD2 covers 9 bases. The CDR3 has 16 residues. The germline V gene has CDR1 SGHVS and CDR2 FQNEAQ. With 5 bases clipped from V and 4 bases from J, the junction kept 9 bases outside the gene matches. As DNA, the CDR3 is TGTGCCAGCAGCCCGACACTAGCGGGCGGGTACAATGAGCAGTTCTTC. Its translation: CASSPTLAGGYNEQFF.

A single count supports this clone. The chain joins TRBV11-3 to TRBJ2-6; D is undetermined. V was cut by 5 bases and J by 0 bases, with 11 bases left in between. This CDR3 has 16 residues. CDR1 SGHNT and CDR2 YENEEA come from the germline V gene. The CDR3 is CASSANARSGANVLTF. As DNA, the CDR3 is TGTGCCAGCAGCGCTAACGCTCGCTCTGGGGCCAACGTCCTGACTTTC.

This chain connects TRBV5-1 to TRBJ1-2; 9 positions agree with TRBD1. Germline CDR1 SGHRS, CDR2 YFSETQ. V shed 4 bases, J shed 8 bases, and the junction held 6 bases outside the gene matches. This CDR3 is 13 amino acids long. Written as DNA, the CDR3 is TGCGCCAGCAGCCCAGGACAGGGGTGGGGCTACACCTTC. Its protein product is CASSPGQGWGYTF.